These T cell receptor beta chains were read from a single sample in a study of blood T cell repertoires in COVID-19. The protocol was immunoSEQ multiplex PCR, while the TCRdb copy is restricted to in-frame clones and leaves out a portion. The top ten hold about 1.6% of the sample, which has about 140,000 clones, around four fifths seen once. Sequenced sample: peripheral blood. Receptors were obtained from a human donor in a cohort sampled during active COVID-19. Each CDR3 is given with its conserved first and last residue. The D gene is left open where the match is weak. Some rows have no size entry. The others give once, few or many, or a class for an expanded clone.

j_call: TRBJ2-3; clone_size: NA; d_call: TRBD1; v_call: TRBV5-1; cdr3_aa: CASNRGSTDTQYF; cdr3_nt: TGCGCCAGCAACAGGGGTAGCACAGATACGCAGTATTTT
j_call: TRBJ2-7; clone_size: NA; d_call: TRBD1; v_call: TRBV7-8; cdr3_aa: CASSWTGGGGYEQYF; cdr3_nt: TGTGCCAGCAGCTGGACAGGGGGCGGAGGCTACGAGCAGTACTTC
j_call: TRBJ1-2; clone_size: NA; d_call: NA; v_call: TRBV18; cdr3_aa: CASSPRWEFLGGYTF; cdr3_nt: TGTGCCAGCTCACCACGGTGGGAGTTCCTGGGGGGCTACACCTTC
j_call: TRBJ1-2; clone_size: few; d_call: TRBD1; v_call: TRBV7-3; cdr3_aa: CASSSRQGYGYTF; cdr3_nt: TGTGCCAGCAGTTCCCGACAGGGCTATGGCTACACCTTC
j_call: TRBJ1-3; clone_size: NA; d_call: NA; v_call: TRBV7-8; cdr3_aa: CASSLPFVYSGNTIYF; cdr3_nt: TGTGCCAGCAGTCTTCCCTTTGTGTACTCTGGAAACACCATATATTTT
j_call: TRBJ2-2; clone_size: once; d_call: TRBD2; v_call: TRBV6-5; cdr3_aa: CASISGLGNTGELFF; cdr3_nt: TGTGCCAGCATTAGCGGGTTGGGGAACACCGGGGAGCTGTTTTTT
j_call: TRBJ2-7; clone_size: NA; d_call: TRBD1; v_call: TRBV28; cdr3_aa: CASSPTGGPKDEQYF; cdr3_nt: TGTGCCAGCAGTCCTACAGGGGGCCCCAAGGACGAGCAGTACTTC
j_call: TRBJ1-5; clone_size: NA; d_call: NA; v_call: TRBV7-9; cdr3_aa: CASSLAGASNQPQHF; cdr3_nt: TGTGCCAGCAGCTTAGCAGGGGCGAGCAATCAGCCCCAGCATTTT
j_call: TRBJ2-1; clone_size: NA; d_call: TRBD2; v_call: TRBV7-2; cdr3_aa: CASSLESSGRLNEQFF; cdr3_nt: TGTGCCAGCAGCTTAGAGTCTAGCGGGAGATTGAATGAGCAGTTCTTC
j_call: TRBJ1-1; clone_size: NA; d_call: NA; v_call: TRBV11-2; cdr3_aa: CASSLEGAVNTEAFF; cdr3_nt: TGTGCCAGCAGCTTAGAGGGGGCGGTAAACACTGAAGCTTTCTTT
j_call: TRBJ2-3; clone_size: NA; d_call: TRBD2; v_call: TRBV3-1/TRBV3-2; cdr3_aa: CASSQEGLTSVTDTQYF; cdr3_nt: TGTGCCAGCAGCCAAGAGGGCCTTACTAGCGTCACAGATACGCAGTATTTT
j_call: TRBJ1-2; clone_size: NA; d_call: TRBD1; v_call: TRBV7-9; cdr3_aa: CASSPRGTGEISGYTF; cdr3_nt: TGTGCCAGCAGCCCCCGGGGGACAGGGGAAATAAGTGGCTACACCTTC
j_call: TRBJ1-6; clone_size: NA; d_call: NA; v_call: TRBV28; cdr3_aa: CASSSSGYNSPLHF; cdr3_nt: TGTGCCAGCAGTTCTTCAGGGTATAATTCACCCCTCCACTTT
j_call: TRBJ2-3; clone_size: NA; d_call: TRBD2; v_call: TRBV2; cdr3_aa: CASSQGLAGGQDTQYF; cdr3_nt: TGTGCCAGCAGCCAGGGACTAGCGGGAGGTCAAGATACGCAGTATTTT
j_call: TRBJ1-4; clone_size: NA; d_call: NA; v_call: TRBV19; cdr3_aa: CASSRQETTTNEKLFF; cdr3_nt: TGTGCCAGTAGTCGACAGGAAACTACAACTAATGAAAAACTGTTTTTT
j_call: TRBJ2-2; clone_size: NA; d_call: TRBD1; v_call: TRBV14; cdr3_aa: CASSRTGLSTGELFF; cdr3_nt: TGTGCCAGCAGCCGGACAGGGCTAAGCACCGGGGAGCTGTTTTTT
j_call: TRBJ2-7; clone_size: NA; d_call: NA; v_call: TRBV6-2/TRBV6-3; cdr3_aa: CASSYEGDEQYF; cdr3_nt: TGTGCCAGCAGTTACGAAGGGGACGAGCAGTACTTC
j_call: TRBJ2-1; clone_size: once; d_call: TRBD2; v_call: TRBV10-2; cdr3_aa: CASSESGSSGYPFF; cdr3_nt: TGCGCCAGCAGTGAGTCAGGGTCTAGCGGCTACCCGTTCTTC
j_call: TRBJ1-1; clone_size: NA; d_call: TRBD1; v_call: TRBV19; cdr3_aa: CASSPRDRNTEAFF; cdr3_nt: TGTGCCAGTAGTCCCCGGGACAGGAACACTGAAGCTTTCTTT
j_call: TRBJ1-4; clone_size: NA; d_call: NA; v_call: TRBV2; cdr3_aa: CASRAQGIEKLFF; cdr3_nt: TGTGCCAGCAGAGCACAGGGAATTGAAAAACTGTTTTTT
j_call: TRBJ2-7; clone_size: NA; d_call: NA; v_call: TRBV19; cdr3_aa: CASSEPGLEYEQYF; cdr3_nt: TGTGCCAGCTCTGAACCGGGACTTGAATACGAGCAGTACTTC
j_call: TRBJ2-5; clone_size: few; d_call: NA; v_call: TRBV11-2; cdr3_aa: CASSLGGSQETQYF; cdr3_nt: TGTGCCAGCAGCTTAGGGGGCAGTCAAGAGACCCAGTACTTC
j_call: TRBJ2-1; clone_size: NA; d_call: NA; v_call: TRBV11-1; cdr3_aa: CASSLRGEQFF; cdr3_nt: TGTGCCAGCAGCTTACGGGGTGAGCAGTTCTTC
j_call: TRBJ1-1; clone_size: NA; d_call: TRBD1; v_call: TRBV7-8; cdr3_aa: CASSSTGVVTEAFF; cdr3_nt: TGTGCCAGCAGCTCCACAGGGGTTGTCACTGAAGCTTTCTTT
j_call: TRBJ2-2; clone_size: NA; d_call: NA; v_call: TRBV28; cdr3_aa: CASSHHATDTGELFF; cdr3_nt: TGTGCCAGCAGTCATCACGCGACAGACACCGGGGAGCTGTTTTTT
j_call: TRBJ2-1; clone_size: NA; d_call: NA; v_call: TRBV27; cdr3_aa: CASSLASKGVGSYNEQFF; cdr3_nt: TGTGCCAGCAGTTTGGCGTCTAAAGGAGTGGGCTCCTACAATGAGCAGTTCTTC
j_call: TRBJ1-3; clone_size: NA; d_call: TRBD1; v_call: TRBV25-1; cdr3_aa: CASSHRGPGNTIYF; cdr3_nt: TGTGCCAGCAGTCACAGGGGGCCTGGAAACACCATATATTTT
j_call: TRBJ2-1; clone_size: NA; d_call: NA; v_call: TRBV5-4; cdr3_aa: CASSLSPSSYNEQFF; cdr3_nt: TGTGCCAGCAGCTTATCGCCGAGCTCCTACAATGAGCAGTTCTTC
j_call: TRBJ2-2; clone_size: NA; d_call: TRBD2; v_call: TRBV4-2; cdr3_aa: CASSQETSGLQVELFF; cdr3_nt: TGTGCCAGCAGCCAAGAGACTAGCGGCCTACAGGTCGAGCTGTTTTTT
j_call: TRBJ2-1; clone_size: NA; d_call: TRBD1; v_call: TRBV5-1; cdr3_aa: CASSLGDRVNEQFF; cdr3_nt: TGCGCCAGCAGCTTGGGAGACAGGGTAAATGAGCAGTTCTTC